This entry features one T cell receptor (beta chain) sequence. Its antigen is unidentified. The CDR3 totals 14 residues. Trimming removed 11 bases at V and 4 bases at J, with 20 bases between. Germline V lookup: CDR1 ENHRY, CDR2 SYGVKD. The PCR ran on 60 Vbeta and 13 Jbeta primers. Measured with immunoSEQ multiplex PCR; TCRdb has only the in-frame clones, and not every one. The sample lists about 140,000 clones; about four fifths were seen once. This entry belongs to a study of cytomegalovirus exposure and HLA in healthy donors. Background on the study: Earlier sequencing of 150 million to 200 million T cells yielded roughly 120 million unique TCR beta sequences.

Study outcomes and limitations: The study recorded about 150 TCR beta chains that were cytomegalovirus-associated. Three CMV-associated chains were confirmed in vitro to be specific for CMV antigens.

Sequenced sample: PBMCs. The sequence came from a man aged 25 to 45 in good health and CMV-seronegative. V is TRBV10-3 and J is TRBJ1-2; tentative D call: TRBD1 (6 bases). CDR3 nucleotide sequence: TGTGCCGTATCAGATTCGGGGGGCGGCTATGGCTACACCTTC. Translation: CAVSDSGGGYGYTF.